Listed below are T cell receptor beta chains from one sample, sequenced in a study of blood T cell repertoires in COVID-19. Assay: immunoSEQ multiplex PCR; the TCRdb copy retains only in-frame clones and omits some. This sample has about 250,000 clones, with 84% found just once. Sequences were obtained from peripheral blood. The receptors were sampled from a person between 65 and 80 years old with COVID-19, enrolled during active disease. Each CDR3 is given with its conserved first and last residue. A D gene is named only where the DNA matches it firmly. Not all rows give a size; the values are once, few, many and, for expanded clones, a class.

cdr3_length,clone_size,v_call,j_call,d_call,cdr3_nt,cdr3_aa
18,.,TRBV5-1,TRBJ1-1,TRBD1,TGCGCCAGCAGCCATCCCGGGACAGGGAGAAGGACTAACACTGAAGCTTTCTTT,CASSHPGTGRRTNTEAFF
19,.,TRBV7-9,TRBJ2-6,.,TGTGCCAGCAGCTTATGGGGGGACCAGACTCGCTCTGGGGCCAACGTCCTGACTTTC,CASSLWGDQTRSGANVLTF
13,.,TRBV7-9,TRBJ2-3,.,TGTGCCAGCAGCTTAGACGCGTCAGATACGCAGTATTTT,CASSLDASDTQYF
14,.,TRBV5-1,TRBJ2-7,TRBD1,TGCGCCAGCAGCTTATGGGAGACAGGGTCCGAGCAGTACTTC,CASSLWETGSEQYF
16,few,TRBV28,TRBJ2-3,TRBD2,TGTGCCAGCAGTGCCCCAACTAGCGGAAACACAGATACGCAGTATTTT,CASSAPTSGNTDTQYF
15,.,TRBV7-9,TRBJ1-6,.,TGTGCCAGCAGCTTAGATGGACAGTATAATTCACCCCTCCACTTT,CASSLDGQYNSPLHF
14,once,TRBV7-9,TRBJ2-2,.,TGTGCCAGCAGCCAACAAAAGAACACCGGGGAGCTGTTTTTT,CASSQQKNTGELFF
17,.,TRBV6-1,TRBJ1-1,TRBD1,TGTGCCAGCAGTGTTGTGACAGGGGACGCCCCTGGGACTGAAGCTTTCTTT,CASSVVTGDAPGTEAFF
15,.,TRBV28,TRBJ1-5,TRBD1,TGTGCCAGCAGACCGGGACAGAGTTTCAGTCAGCCCCAGCATTTT,CASRPGQSFSQPQHF
16,.,TRBV5-1,TRBJ2-2,.,TGCGCCAGCGGTTCCCCGGTGGGACTGGGGACCGGGGAGCTGTTTTTT,CASGSPVGLGTGELFF
16,.,TRBV11-2,TRBJ1-2,.,TGTGCCAGCAGCTTGGTACCTTCTCAGGGGAAGGATGGCTACACCTTC,CASSLVPSQGKDGYTF
16,.,TRBV29-1,TRBJ2-1,.,TGCAGCGTTGAAGGAGGGAGCTCTGTGGGGTGGAATGAGCAGTTCTTC,CSVEGGSSVGWNEQFF
14,.,TRBV5-4,TRBJ2-7,.,TGTGCCAGCAGCTTGGCCTACTTCCCCTACGAGCAGTACTTC,CASSLAYFPYEQYF
16,.,TRBV18,TRBJ1-5,TRBD1,TGTGCCAGCTCACCAACAGACAGGGTAGTCAATCAGCCCCAGCATTTT,CASSPTDRVVNQPQHF
16,once,TRBV11-1,TRBJ2-4,TRBD1,TGTGCCAGCAGCAAGGGACAGGCAGGGGCCAAAAACATTCAGTACTTC,CASSKGQAGAKNIQYF
17,.,TRBV2,TRBJ2-1,TRBD2,TGTGCCAGCAGGCGGACTAGCGGTGTGAGCTCCTACAATGAGCAGTTCTTC,CASRRTSGVSSYNEQFF
17,.,TRBV7-8,TRBJ2-1,.,TGTGCCAGCAGCTTAAGGGCGGTTGGGGTCGGGAGACCTGAGCAGTTCTTC,CASSLRAVGVGRPEQFF
15,.,TRBV18,TRBJ2-3,TRBD2,TGTGCCAGCTCGGCCTCTGCGGGAGGTCTGGATACGCAGTATTTT,CASSASAGGLDTQYF
14,.,TRBV7-3,TRBJ2-3,TRBD1,TGTGCCAGCAGCGCGACAGGGACCCGAGATACGCAGTATTTT,CASSATGTRDTQYF
16,.,TRBV14,TRBJ2-6,.,TGTGCCAGCAGACCTCGACACACCTCTGGGGCCAACGTCCTGACTTTC,CASRPRHTSGANVLTF
12,few,TRBV28,TRBJ1-4,.,TGTGCCAGCAGTTTCTCAGGGGTGAAACTGTTTTTT,CASSFSGVKLFF
12,few,TRBV6-1,TRBJ2-7,.,TGTGCCAGCAGTGAAGCGTCACGGGAGCAGTACTTC,CASSEASREQYF
18,.,TRBV28,TRBJ2-7,TRBD2,TGTGCCAGCAGACCAGGAGGGGCGGCCGGGACTATCCTCTACGAGCAGTACTTC,CASRPGGAAGTILYEQYF
16,.,TRBV15,TRBJ2-5,.,TGTGCCACCAGCAGAGATAGCATCAGCAGGGGAGAGACCCAGTACTTC,CATSRDSISRGETQYF
13,.,TRBV12-3/TRBV12-4,TRBJ2-3,TRBD2,TGTGCCAGCAGTACCCGAGGGCTAGCGGGGCAGTATTTT,CASSTRGLAGQYF
18,.,TRBV10-3,TRBJ2-7,TRBD2,TGTGCCATCAGTGATCTTACCGAGCAGCTAGCGGGGAACTACGAGCAGTACTTC,CAISDLTEQLAGNYEQYF
15,once,TRBV4-1,TRBJ2-7,.,TGCGCCAGCAGCCAGGGGGGACAGTACTCCTACGAGCAGTACTTC,CASSQGGQYSYEQYF